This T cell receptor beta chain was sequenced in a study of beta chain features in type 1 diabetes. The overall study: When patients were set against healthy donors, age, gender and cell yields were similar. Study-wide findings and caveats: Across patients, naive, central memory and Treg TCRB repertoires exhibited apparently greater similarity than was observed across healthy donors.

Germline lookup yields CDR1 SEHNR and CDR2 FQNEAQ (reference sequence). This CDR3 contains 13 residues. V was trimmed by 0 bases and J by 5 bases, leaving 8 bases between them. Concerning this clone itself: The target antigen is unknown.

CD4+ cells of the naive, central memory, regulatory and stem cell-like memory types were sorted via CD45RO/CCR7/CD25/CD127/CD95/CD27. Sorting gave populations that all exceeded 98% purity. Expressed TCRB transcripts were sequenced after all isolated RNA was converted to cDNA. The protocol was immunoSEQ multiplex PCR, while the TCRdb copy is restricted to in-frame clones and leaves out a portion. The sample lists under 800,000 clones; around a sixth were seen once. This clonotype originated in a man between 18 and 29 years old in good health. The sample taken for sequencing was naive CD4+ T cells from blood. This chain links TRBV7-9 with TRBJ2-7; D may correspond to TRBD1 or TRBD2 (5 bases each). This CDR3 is CASSLAGGHEQYF. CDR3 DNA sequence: TGTGCCAGCAGCTTAGCTGGGGGTCACGAGCAGTACTTC.